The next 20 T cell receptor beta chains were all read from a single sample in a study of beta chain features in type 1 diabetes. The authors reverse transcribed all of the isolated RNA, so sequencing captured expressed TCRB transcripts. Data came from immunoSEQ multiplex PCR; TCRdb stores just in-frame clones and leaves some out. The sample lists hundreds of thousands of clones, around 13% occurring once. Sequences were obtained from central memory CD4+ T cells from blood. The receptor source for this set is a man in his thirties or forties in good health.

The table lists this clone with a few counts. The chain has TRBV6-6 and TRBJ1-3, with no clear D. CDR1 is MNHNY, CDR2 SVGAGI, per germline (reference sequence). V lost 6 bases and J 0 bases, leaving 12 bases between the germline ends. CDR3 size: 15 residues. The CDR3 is CASSPQAISGNTIYF. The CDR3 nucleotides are TGTGCCAGCAGCCCGCAGGCTATCTCTGGAAACACCATATATTTT.

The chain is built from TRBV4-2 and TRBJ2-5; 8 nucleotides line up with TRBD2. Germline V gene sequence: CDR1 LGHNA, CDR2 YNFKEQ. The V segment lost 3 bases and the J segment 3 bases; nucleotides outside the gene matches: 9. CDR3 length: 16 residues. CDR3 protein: CASSQSIAGGKETQYF. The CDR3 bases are TGTGCCAGCAGCCAGTCCATCGCGGGGGGCAAAGAGACCCAGTACTTC.

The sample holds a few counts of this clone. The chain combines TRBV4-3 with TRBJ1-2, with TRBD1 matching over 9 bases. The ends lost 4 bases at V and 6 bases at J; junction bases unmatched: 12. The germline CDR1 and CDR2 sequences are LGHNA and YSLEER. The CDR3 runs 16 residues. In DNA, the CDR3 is TGCGCCAGCAGCCGACGAAGGGGACAGGGAGAAGATGGCTACACCTTC. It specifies CASSRRRGQGEDGYTF.

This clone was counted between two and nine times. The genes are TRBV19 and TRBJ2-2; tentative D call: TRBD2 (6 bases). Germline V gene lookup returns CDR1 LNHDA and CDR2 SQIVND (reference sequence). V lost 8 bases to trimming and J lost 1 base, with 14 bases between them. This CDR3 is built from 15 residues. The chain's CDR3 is CASSPAGKNTGELFF. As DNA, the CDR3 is TGTGCCAGTTCTCCCGCGGGGAAGAACACCGGGGAGCTGTTTTTT.

CDR3 in DNA: TGTGCCAGCAGTGGCTTGGGAGGGGCCTACGAGCAGTACTTC. It translates to CASSGLGGAYEQYF. The V and J genes are TRBV6-5 and TRBJ2-7; TRBD2 aligns across 7 bases. The CDR3 contains 14 residues. V lost 5 bases and J lost 2; bases outside the gene matches: 6. Germline loops: CDR1 MNHEY, CDR2 SVGAGI.

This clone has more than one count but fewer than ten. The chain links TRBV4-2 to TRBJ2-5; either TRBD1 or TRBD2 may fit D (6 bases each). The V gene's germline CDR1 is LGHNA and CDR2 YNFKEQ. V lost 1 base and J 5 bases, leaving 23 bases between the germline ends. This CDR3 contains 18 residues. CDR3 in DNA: TGTGCCAGCAGCCAAGGTCGATTGGTGGGGGGCCGTGGGGAGACCCAGTACTTC. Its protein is CASSQGRLVGGRGETQYF.

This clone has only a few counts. The chain's CDR3 is CASSLSQDRGQGQYF. The DNA for the CDR3 is TGTGCCAGCAGCCTTTCGCAAGACAGGGGGCAAGGGCAGTATTTT. The V and J genes are TRBV7-6 and TRBJ2-3; 10 nucleotides agree with TRBD1. CDR3 size: 15 residues. With V trimmed by 5 bases and J by 11 bases, 13 bases remained unmatched. Germline CDR1 reads SGHVS; CDR2 reads FNYEAQ.

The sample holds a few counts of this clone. The CDR3 DNA is TGTGCCAGCAGACGGGACAGGGGGACCTACAATGAGCAGTTCTTC. Translating it yields CASRRDRGTYNEQFF. The V gene is TRBV6-6, the J gene TRBJ2-1; 11 nucleotides align to TRBD1. Trimming removed 6 bases from V and 2 bases from J; junction bases left unmatched: 3. The length of the CDR3 is 15 residues. CDR1 and CDR2 (germline): MNHNY, SVGAGI (reference sequence).

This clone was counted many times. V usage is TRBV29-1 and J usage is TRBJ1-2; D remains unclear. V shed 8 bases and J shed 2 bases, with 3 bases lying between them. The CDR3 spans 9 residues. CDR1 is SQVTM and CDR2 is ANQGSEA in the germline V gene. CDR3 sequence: CSPNYGYTF. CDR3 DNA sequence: TGCAGCCCAAACTATGGCTACACCTTC.

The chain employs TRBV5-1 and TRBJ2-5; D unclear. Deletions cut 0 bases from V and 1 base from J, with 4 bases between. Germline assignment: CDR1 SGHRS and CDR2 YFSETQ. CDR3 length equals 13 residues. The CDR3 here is CASSLDVQETQYF. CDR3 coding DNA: TGCGCCAGCAGCTTGGATGTCCAAGAGACCCAGTACTTC.

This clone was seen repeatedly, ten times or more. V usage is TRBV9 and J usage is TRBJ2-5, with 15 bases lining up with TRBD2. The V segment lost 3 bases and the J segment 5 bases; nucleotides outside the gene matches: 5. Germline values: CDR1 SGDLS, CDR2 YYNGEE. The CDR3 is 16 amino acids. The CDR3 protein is CASSAGLAGGTETQYF. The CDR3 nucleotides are TGTGCCAGCAGCGCCGGACTAGCGGGGGGGACGGAGACCCAGTACTTC.

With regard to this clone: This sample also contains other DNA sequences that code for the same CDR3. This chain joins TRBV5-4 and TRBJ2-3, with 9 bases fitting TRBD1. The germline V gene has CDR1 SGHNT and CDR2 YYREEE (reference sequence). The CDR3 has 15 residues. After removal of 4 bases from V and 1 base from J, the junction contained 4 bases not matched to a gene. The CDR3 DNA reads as TGTGCCAGCAGCCTCGGACAGGGGCGCACAGATACGCAGTATTTT. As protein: CASSLGQGRTDTQYF. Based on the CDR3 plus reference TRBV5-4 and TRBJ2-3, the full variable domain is ETGVTQSPTHLIKTRGQQVTLRCSSQSGHNTVSWYQQALGQGPQFIFQYYREEENGRGNFPPRFSGLQFPNYSSELNVNALELDDSALYLCASSLGQGRTDTQYFGPGTRLTVL.

CDR3 DNA: TGTGCCAGTAGTAAGGGACTAGCGGGAGGGATCGGGGAGCTGTTTTTT. Translation gives CASSKGLAGGIGELFF. The chain employs TRBV19 and TRBJ2-2; 16 bases agree with TRBD2. The CDR3 is 16 residues long. Germline V gene lookup returns CDR1 LNHDA and CDR2 SQIVND (reference sequence). Losses at the gene ends were 4 bases for V and 7 bases for J; bases not matched to a gene: 3.

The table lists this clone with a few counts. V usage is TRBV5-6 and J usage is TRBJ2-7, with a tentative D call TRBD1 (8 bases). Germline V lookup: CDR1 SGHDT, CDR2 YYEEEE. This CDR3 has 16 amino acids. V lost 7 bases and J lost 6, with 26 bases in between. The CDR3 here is CASSRGAGGLSPEQYV. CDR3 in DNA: TGTGCCAGCTCCCGGGGGGCAGGGGGCTTGTCGCCCGAGCAGTACGTC.

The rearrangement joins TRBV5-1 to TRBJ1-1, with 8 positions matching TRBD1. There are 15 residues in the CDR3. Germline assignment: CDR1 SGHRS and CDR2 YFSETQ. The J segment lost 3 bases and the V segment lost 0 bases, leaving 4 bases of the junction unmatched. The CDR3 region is CASSLADREYTEAFF. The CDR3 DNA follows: TGCGCCAGCAGCTTGGCGGACAGGGAATACACTGAAGCTTTCTTT.

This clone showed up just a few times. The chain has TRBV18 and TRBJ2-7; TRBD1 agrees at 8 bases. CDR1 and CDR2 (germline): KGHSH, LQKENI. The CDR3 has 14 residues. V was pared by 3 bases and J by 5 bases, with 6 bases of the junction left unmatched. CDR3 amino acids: CASSPDRGQNEQYF. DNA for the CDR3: TGTGCCAGCTCACCCGACAGGGGTCAAAACGAGCAGTACTTC.

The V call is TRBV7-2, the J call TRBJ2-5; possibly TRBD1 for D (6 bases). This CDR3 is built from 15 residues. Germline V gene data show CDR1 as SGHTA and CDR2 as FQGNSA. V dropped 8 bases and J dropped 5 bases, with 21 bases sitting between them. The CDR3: CASALDSTVVETQYF. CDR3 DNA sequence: TGTGCCAGCGCTTTGGACAGCACCGTTGTGGAGACCCAGTACTTC.

As DNA, the CDR3 is TGTGCCAGCAGCTTGACAGGGGGCCTTCAGCCCCAGCATTTT. It specifies CASSLTGGLQPQHF. The chain is built from TRBV5-5 and TRBJ1-5; 9 nucleotides line up with TRBD1. CDR3 length: 14 amino acids. After removal of 1 base from V and 6 bases from J, the junction contained 2 bases not matched to a gene. CDR1 is SGHKS, CDR2 YYEKEE, per germline (reference sequence).

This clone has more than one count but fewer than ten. CDR3 amino acids: CASSTTGDPYEQYF. The CDR3 DNA is TGCGCCAGCAGCACAACAGGGGACCCCTACGAGCAGTACTTC. This chain uses TRBV5-1 with TRBJ2-7; 7 bases map to TRBD1. Trimming cost V 4 bases and J 2 bases; bases outside gene matches: 6. Looked up from germline, CDR1 is SGHRS and CDR2 is YFSETQ. CDR3 length: 14 residues.

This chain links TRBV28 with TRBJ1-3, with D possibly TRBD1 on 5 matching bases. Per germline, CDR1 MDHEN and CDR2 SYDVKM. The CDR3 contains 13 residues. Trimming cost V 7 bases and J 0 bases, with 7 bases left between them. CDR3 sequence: CASTGGSGNTIYF. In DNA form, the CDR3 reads TGTGCCAGCACGGGGGGCTCTGGAAACACCATATATTTT.